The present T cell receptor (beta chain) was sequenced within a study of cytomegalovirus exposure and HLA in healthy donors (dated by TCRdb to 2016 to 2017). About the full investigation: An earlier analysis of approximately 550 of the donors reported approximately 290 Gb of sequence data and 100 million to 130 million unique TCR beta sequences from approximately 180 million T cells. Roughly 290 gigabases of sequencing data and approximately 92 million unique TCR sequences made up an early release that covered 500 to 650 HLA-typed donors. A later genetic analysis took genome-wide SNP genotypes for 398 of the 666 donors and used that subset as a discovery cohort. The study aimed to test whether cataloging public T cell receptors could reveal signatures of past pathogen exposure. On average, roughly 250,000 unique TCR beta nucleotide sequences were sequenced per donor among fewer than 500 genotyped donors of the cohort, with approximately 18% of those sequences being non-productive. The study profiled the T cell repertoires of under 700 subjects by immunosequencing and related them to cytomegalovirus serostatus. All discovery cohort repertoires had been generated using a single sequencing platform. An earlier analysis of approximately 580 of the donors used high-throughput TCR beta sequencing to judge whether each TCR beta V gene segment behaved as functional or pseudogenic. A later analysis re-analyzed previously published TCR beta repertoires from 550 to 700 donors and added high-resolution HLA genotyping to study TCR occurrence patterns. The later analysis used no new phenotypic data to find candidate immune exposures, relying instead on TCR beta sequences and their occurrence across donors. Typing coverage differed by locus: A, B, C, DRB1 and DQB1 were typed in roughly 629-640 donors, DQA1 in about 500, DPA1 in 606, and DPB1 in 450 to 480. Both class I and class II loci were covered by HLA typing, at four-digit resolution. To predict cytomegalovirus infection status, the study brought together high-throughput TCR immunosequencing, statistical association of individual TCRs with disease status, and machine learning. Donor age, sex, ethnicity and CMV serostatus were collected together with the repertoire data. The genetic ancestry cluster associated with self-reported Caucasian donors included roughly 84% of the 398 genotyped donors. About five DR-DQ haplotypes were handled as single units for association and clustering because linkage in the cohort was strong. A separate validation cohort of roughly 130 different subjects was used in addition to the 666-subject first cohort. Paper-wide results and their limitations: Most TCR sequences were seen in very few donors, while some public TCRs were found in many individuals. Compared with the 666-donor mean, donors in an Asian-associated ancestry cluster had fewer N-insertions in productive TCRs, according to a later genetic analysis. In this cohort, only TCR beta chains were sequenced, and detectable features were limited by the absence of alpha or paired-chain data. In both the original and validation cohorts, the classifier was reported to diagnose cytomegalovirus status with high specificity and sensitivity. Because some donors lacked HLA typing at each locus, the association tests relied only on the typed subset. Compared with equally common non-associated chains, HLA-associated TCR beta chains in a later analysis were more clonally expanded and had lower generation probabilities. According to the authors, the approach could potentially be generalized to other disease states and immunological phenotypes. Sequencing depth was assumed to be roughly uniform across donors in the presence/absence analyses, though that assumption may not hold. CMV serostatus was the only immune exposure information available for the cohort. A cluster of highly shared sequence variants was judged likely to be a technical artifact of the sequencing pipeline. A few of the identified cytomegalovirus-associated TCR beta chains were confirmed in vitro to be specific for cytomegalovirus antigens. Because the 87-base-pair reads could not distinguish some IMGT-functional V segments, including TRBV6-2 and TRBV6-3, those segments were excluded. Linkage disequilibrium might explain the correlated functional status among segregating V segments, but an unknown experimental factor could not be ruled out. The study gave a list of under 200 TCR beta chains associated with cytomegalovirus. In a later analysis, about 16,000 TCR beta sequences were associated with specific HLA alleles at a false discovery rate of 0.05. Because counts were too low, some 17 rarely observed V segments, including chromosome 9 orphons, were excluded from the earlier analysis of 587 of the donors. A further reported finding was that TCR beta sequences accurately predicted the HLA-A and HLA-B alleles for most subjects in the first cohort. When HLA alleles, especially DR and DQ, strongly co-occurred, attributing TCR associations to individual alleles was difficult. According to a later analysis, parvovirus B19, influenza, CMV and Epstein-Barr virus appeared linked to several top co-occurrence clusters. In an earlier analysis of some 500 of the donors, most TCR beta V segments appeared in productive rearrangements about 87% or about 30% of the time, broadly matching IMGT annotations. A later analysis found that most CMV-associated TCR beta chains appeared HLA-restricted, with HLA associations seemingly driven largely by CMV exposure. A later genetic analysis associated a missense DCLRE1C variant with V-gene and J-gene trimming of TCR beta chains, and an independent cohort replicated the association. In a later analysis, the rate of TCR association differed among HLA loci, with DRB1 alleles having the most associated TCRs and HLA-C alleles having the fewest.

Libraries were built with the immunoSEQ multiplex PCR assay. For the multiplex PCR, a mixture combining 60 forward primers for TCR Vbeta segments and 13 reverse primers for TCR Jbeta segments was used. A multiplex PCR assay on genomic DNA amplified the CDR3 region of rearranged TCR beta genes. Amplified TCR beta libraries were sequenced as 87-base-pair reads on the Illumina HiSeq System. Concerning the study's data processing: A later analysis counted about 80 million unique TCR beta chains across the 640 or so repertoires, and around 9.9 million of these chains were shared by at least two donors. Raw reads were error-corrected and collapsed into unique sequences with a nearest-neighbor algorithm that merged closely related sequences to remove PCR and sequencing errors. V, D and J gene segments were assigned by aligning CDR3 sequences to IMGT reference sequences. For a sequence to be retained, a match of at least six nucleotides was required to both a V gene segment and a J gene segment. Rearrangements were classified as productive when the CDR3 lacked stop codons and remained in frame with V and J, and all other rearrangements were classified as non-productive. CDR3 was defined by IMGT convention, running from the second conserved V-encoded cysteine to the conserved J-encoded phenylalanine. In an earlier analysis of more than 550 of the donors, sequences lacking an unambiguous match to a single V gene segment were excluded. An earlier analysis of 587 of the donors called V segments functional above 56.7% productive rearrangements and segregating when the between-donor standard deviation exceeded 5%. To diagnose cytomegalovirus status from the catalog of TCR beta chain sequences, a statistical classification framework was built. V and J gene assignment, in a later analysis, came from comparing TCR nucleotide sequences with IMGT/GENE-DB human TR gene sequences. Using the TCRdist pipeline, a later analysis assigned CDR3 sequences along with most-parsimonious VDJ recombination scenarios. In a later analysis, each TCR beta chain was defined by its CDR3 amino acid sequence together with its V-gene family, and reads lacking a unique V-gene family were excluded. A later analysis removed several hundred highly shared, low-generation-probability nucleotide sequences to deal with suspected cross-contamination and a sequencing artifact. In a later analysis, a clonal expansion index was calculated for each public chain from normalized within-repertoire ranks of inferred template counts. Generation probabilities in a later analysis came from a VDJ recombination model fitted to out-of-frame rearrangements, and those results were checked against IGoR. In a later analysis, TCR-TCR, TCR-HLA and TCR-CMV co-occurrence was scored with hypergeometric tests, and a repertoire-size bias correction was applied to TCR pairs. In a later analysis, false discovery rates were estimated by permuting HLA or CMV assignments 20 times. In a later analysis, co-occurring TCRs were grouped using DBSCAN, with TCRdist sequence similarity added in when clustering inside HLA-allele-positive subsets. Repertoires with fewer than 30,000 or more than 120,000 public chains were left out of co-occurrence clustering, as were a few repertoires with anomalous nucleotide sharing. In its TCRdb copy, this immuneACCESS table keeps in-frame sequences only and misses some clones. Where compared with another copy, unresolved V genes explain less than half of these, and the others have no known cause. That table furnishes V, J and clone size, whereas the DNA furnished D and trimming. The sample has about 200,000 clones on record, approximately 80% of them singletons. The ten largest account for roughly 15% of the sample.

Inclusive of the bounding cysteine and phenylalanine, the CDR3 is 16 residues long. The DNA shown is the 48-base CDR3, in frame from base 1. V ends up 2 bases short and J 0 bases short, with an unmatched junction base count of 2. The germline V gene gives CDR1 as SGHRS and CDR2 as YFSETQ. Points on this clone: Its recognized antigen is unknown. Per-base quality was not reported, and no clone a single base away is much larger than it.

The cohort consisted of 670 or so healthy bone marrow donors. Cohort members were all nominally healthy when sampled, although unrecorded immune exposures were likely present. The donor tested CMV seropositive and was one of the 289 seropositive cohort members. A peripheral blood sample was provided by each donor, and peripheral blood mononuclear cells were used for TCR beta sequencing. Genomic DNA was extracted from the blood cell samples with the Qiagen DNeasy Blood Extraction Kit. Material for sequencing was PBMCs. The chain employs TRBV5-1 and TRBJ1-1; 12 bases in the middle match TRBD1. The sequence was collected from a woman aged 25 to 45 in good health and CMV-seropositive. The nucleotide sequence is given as TGCGCCAGCAGCTTAGGGACAGGGGGCATGAACACTGAAGCTTTCTTT. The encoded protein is CASSLGTGGMNTEAFF.